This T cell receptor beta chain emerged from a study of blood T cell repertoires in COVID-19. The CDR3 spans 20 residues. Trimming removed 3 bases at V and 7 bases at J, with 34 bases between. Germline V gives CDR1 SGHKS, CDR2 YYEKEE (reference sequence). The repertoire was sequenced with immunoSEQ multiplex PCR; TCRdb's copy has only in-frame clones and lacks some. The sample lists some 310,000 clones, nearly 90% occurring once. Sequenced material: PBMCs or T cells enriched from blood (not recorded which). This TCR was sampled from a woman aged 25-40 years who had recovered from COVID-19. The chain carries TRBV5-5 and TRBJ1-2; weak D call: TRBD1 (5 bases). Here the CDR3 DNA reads TGTGCCAGCAGCTCCGGCCCCCCGTTTCCAAACTCTGCCGCCGGGGGTGGCTACACCTTC. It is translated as CASSSGPPFPNSAAGGGYTF.